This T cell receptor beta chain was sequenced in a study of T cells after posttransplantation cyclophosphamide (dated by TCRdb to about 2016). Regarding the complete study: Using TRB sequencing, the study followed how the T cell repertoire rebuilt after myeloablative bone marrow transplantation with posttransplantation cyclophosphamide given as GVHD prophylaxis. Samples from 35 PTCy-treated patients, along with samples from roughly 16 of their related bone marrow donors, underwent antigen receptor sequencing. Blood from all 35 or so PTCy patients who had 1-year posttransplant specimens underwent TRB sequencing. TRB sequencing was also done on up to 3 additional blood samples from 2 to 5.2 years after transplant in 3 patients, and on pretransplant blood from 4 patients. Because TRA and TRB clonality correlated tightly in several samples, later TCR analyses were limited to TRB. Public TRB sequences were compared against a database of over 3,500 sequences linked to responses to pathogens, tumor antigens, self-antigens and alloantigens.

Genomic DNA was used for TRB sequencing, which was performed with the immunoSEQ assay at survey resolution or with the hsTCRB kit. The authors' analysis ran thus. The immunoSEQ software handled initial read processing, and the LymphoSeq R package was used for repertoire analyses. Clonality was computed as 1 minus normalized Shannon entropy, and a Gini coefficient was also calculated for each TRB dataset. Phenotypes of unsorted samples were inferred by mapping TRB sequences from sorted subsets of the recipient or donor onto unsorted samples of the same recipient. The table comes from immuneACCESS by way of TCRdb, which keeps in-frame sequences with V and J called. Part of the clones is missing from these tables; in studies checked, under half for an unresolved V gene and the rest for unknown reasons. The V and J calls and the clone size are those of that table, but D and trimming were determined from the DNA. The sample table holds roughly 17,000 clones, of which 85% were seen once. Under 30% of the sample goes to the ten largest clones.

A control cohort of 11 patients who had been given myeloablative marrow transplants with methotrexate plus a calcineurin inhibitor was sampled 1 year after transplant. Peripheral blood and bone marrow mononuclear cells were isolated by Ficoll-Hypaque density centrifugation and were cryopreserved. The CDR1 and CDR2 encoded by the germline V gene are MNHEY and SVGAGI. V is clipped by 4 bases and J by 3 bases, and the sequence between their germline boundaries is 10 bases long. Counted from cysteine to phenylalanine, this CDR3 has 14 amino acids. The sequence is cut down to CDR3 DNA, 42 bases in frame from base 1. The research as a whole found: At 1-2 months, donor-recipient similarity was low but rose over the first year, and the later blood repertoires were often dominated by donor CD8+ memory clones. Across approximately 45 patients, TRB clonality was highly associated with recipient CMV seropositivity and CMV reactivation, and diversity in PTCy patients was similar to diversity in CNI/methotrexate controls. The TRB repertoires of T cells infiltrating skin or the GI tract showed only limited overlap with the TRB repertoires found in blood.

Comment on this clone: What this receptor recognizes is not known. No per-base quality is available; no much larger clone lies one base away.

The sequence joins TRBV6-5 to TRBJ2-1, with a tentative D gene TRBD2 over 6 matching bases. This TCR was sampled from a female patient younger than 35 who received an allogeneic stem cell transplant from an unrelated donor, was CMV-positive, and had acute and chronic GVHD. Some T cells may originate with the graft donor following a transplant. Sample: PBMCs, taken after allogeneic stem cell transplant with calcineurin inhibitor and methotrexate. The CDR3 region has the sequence CASSLRLGYNEQFF. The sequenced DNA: TGTGCCAGCAGTTTGAGACTAGGCTACAATGAGCAGTTCTTC.